The 14 T cell receptor beta chains in this list originate from one sample, sequenced in a study of beta chain features in type 1 diabetes. Reverse transcribing all isolated RNA meant expressed TCRB transcripts were sequenced. Using immunoSEQ multiplex PCR, the repertoire was profiled, and TCRdb retains in-frame clones only, with some absent. The sample has some 140,000 clones; about a tenth are singletons. Sequenced sample: central memory CD4+ T cells from blood. All receptors derive from a man between 18 and 29 years old in good health.

The V call is TRBV4-3, the J call TRBJ2-3; D is uncertain. With 0 bases removed from V and 0 bases from J, the gap between germline ends came to 10 bases. The CDR3 runs to 16 residues. Germline CDR1 and CDR2: LGHNA and YSLEER. This CDR3 is CASSQEARPSTDTQYF. The CDR3, as DNA: TGCGCCAGCAGCCAAGAGGCTAGACCTAGCACAGATACGCAGTATTTT.

This clone was found many times. The chain links TRBV7-2 to TRBJ2-3, with D perhaps TRBD2 (6 bases). The germline V gene has CDR1 SGHTA and CDR2 FQGNSA. The CDR3 sequence is 14 residues long. The germline V and J ends were trimmed by 8 bases and 4 bases, with 16 bases remaining between them. The CDR3 protein is CASGPGGYSDTQYF. In DNA form, the CDR3 reads TGTGCCAGCGGGCCCGGGGGTTACTCAGATACGCAGTATTTT.

The chain combines TRBV7-9 with TRBJ2-5; TRBD1 matches 9 bases. The CDR3 sequence is 15 residues long. The J segment lost 2 bases and the V segment lost 4 bases, leaving 5 bases of the junction unmatched. Germline CDR1 reads SEHNR; CDR2 reads FQNEAQ (reference sequence). The CDR3 sequence is CASSSPGQGQETQYF. CDR3 coding DNA: TGTGCCAGCAGCTCCCCGGGACAGGGACAAGAGACCCAGTACTTC.

This clone was recorded many times. The rearrangement uses TRBV30 and TRBJ1-5; tentatively, D is TRBD1 (5 bases). Trimming took 0 bases from V and 12 from J, leaving 15 bases between them. Germline values: CDR1 GTSNPN, CDR2 SVGIG (reference sequence). The CDR3 has 13 amino acids. The CDR3 DNA is TGTGCCTGGAGTGTACGGGGGACCCACGGCCAGCATTTT. Translation: CAWSVRGTHGQHF.

This clone has more than one count but fewer than ten. J is TRBJ2-7 and V is TRBV7-2; 9 nucleotides align to TRBD1. The CDR3 has 14 residues. Germline loops: CDR1 SGHTA, CDR2 FQGNSA. The V and J ends lost 6 bases and 0 bases, in that order; junction bases with no gene match: 3. CDR3 in amino acids: CASRRGQGSYEQYF. For the CDR3, the DNA is TGTGCCAGCAGACGGGGACAGGGCTCCTACGAGCAGTACTTC.

This clone was counted between two and nine times. The same CDR3 is also encoded by other DNA sequences in this sample. The chain couples TRBV6-5 to TRBJ1-1; a possible D gene is TRBD1 (6 bases). The V gene's germline CDR1 is MNHEY and CDR2 SVGAGI. This CDR3 has 14 amino acids. V lost 4 bases, J lost 4 bases, and 13 bases lay in between. CDR3 residues: CASSSPRGSTEAFF. CDR3 nucleotide sequence: TGTGCCAGCAGTTCCCCGAGGGGGAGCACTGAAGCTTTCTTT.

This clone was counted many times. The V and J genes are TRBV30 and TRBJ1-6, with TRBD1 identical over 7 bases. The CDR3 is 14 amino acids. Germline CDR1 is GTSNPN and CDR2 is SVGIG (reference sequence). V lost 2 bases and J lost 7; bases outside the gene matches: 5. The CDR3 is CAWSLGTANSPLHF. In DNA form, the CDR3 reads TGTGCCTGGAGTCTCGGGACAGCAAATTCACCCCTCCACTTT.

This clone showed up just a few times. The chain carries TRBV27 and TRBJ1-2, with a possible D match to TRBD1 (5 bases). V shed 6 bases and J shed 5 bases, with 13 bases lying between them. Germline V gene lookup returns CDR1 MNHEY and CDR2 SMNVEV (reference sequence). The CDR3 length is 13 residues. This chain's CDR3 is CASSARGVYGYTF. The CDR3 coding sequence is TGTGCCAGCAGCGCGCGGGGGGTTTATGGCTACACCTTC.

The chain links TRBV10-3 to TRBJ2-1, with D possibly being TRBD1 (6 bases). The CDR3 loop spans 14 amino acids. CDR1 is ENHRY, CDR2 SYGVKD, per germline. V gave up 0 bases and J gave up 4 bases, with 7 bases separating them. The CDR3 sequence is CAISESGTYNEQFF. The CDR3, as DNA: TGTGCCATCAGTGAGTCAGGGACATACAATGAGCAGTTCTTC.

V is TRBV7-9 and J is TRBJ1-6; D is undetermined. The V end was cut by 4 bases, the J end by 9 bases, with 4 bases between. Germline V gene sequence: CDR1 SEHNR, CDR2 FQNEAQ (reference sequence). This CDR3 spans 11 amino acids. CDR3 coding DNA: TGTGCCAGCAGCTCCGGTTCACCCCTCCACTTT. Translating gives CASSSGSPLHF.

The chain has TRBV6-1 and TRBJ2-7, with TRBD2 matching 8 bases. The CDR3 covers 15 residues. Trimming removed 1 base from V and 3 bases from J; junction bases left unmatched: 5. The V gene's germline CDR1 is MNHNS and CDR2 SASEGT. Written as DNA, the CDR3 is TGTGCCAGCAGTGAAGTTACTAGCGGCGGCTACGAGCAGTACTTC. Translated, it gives CASSEVTSGGYEQYF.

Only a few counts were recorded for this clone. The chain uses TRBV10-3 and TRBJ2-2, with 7 bases fitting TRBD1. V trimming: 3 bases; J trimming: 9 bases; junction bases outside the gene matches: 1. The germline V gene has CDR1 ENHRY and CDR2 SYGVKD. The CDR3 covers 12 residues. The CDR3 sequence: CAISEGGRELFF. Here the CDR3 DNA reads TGTGCCATCAGTGAAGGGGGCCGGGAGCTGTTTTTT.

The V and J genes are TRBV5-1 and TRBJ2-3; 7 nucleotides match TRBD2. Per germline, CDR1 SGHRS and CDR2 YFSETQ. The CDR3 is 15 residues long. J was trimmed by 4 bases and V by 2 bases; bases with no gene match: 7. For the CDR3, the DNA is TGCGCCAGCAGCTTCGGGGGGTCCAACGCAGATACGCAGTATTTT. Translation: CASSFGGSNADTQYF.

V gene TRBV11-3 combines with J gene TRBJ2-1; D is undetermined. The CDR3 is made up of 15 amino acids. Trimming cost V 0 bases and J 3 bases, with 9 bases left between them. Germline V lookup: CDR1 SGHNT, CDR2 YENEEA. DNA of the CDR3: TGTGCCAGCAGCTTAGATGGCGGTAACTACAATGAGCAGTTCTTC. It encodes CASSLDGGNYNEQFF.